A single sample gave rise to the 16 T cell receptor beta chains below, sequenced in a study of T cell repertoires in ileal Crohn's disease. TCRdb's copy holds only in-frame clones and misses some; the assay was immunoSEQ multiplex PCR. The sample shows 9,000 to 9,500 clones, 78% of them seen only once. Time point given: neoterminal ileum biopsy at postoperative endoscopy, about 6 months after surgery. The specimen sequenced was ileal tissue. These receptors were obtained from an adult with Crohn's disease.

The chain couples TRBV28 to TRBJ2-1, with 10 nucleotides matching TRBD1. V gave up 8 bases and J gave up 6 bases; unmatched junction bases: 10. Germline lookup yields CDR1 MDHEN and CDR2 SYDVKM. The CDR3 extends over 15 amino acids. CDR3 residues: CASRGEGTGVNEQFF. DNA of the CDR3: TGTGCCAGCCGCGGAGAGGGGACAGGGGTCAATGAGCAGTTCTTC.

The CDR3 DNA follows: TGTGCCACCAGCATCGAGCAGGGTGGGCAGCCCCAGCATTTT. This gives the protein CATSIEQGGQPQHF. This chain links TRBV15 with TRBJ1-5; D is possibly TRBD1 (5 bases). Germline CDR1 is LNHNV and CDR2 is YYDKDF (reference sequence). V shed 4 bases and J shed 7 bases, with 14 bases lying between them. The CDR3 has 14 amino acids.

This clone has a single count. The V and J genes are TRBV29-1 and TRBJ2-3, with TRBD2 matching 12 bases. Germline-derived CDR1 and CDR2 are SQVTM and ANQGSEA. This CDR3 comprises 17 residues. V shed 5 bases, J shed 4 bases, and the junction held 13 bases outside the gene matches. CDR3 coding DNA: TGCAGCGTTCTCCCTAGCGGGGGGGCCTTATGGTCAGATACGCAGTATTTT. Its protein is CSVLPSGGALWSDTQYF.

The chain employs TRBV5-4 and TRBJ2-3, with TRBD1 matching 7 bases. With V trimmed by 0 bases and J by 0 bases, 4 bases remained unmatched. The CDR3 runs to 16 residues. Germline V gene sequence: CDR1 SGHNT, CDR2 YYREEE (reference sequence). The chain's CDR3 is CASSLGGQASTDTQYF. CDR3 sequence (DNA): TGTGCCAGCAGCTTGGGAGGACAGGCTAGCACAGATACGCAGTATTTT.

In its sample, this clone was seen a few times. The rearrangement links TRBV28 to TRBJ1-2, with 10 bases identical to TRBD1. The CDR3 spans 13 residues. Germline CDR1 is MDHEN and CDR2 is SYDVKM. Trimming cost V 5 bases and J 8 bases; bases outside gene matches: 5. CDR3 sequence: CASSRQGARGYTF. DNA of the CDR3: TGTGCCAGCAGTCGACAGGGGGCCCGGGGCTACACCTTC.

The chain recombines TRBV27 with TRBJ1-1; 9 bases match TRBD1. CDR3 length equals 12 residues. Trimming took 6 bases from V and 12 from J; bases not matched to a gene: 8. Germline lookup yields CDR1 MNHEY and CDR2 SMNVEV (reference sequence). CDR3 in DNA: TGTGCCAGCAGAAATTTACAGGGGGCATCTTTCTTT. It is translated as CASRNLQGASFF.

This chain uses TRBV28 with TRBJ1-6, with D maybe TRBD1 (5 bases). Germline values: CDR1 MDHEN, CDR2 SYDVKM. The V end lost 6 bases, the J end lost 3 bases, and 12 bases lay between the germline ends. The CDR3 length is 15 residues. The CDR3, as DNA: TGTGCCAGCAGCCCGGGGGGGAACTATAATTCACCCCTCCACTTT. Translating gives CASSPGGNYNSPLHF.

This clone was observed a handful of times. V gene TRBV7-8 combines with J gene TRBJ1-5; a weak D match, TRBD1 (6 bases). The V gene's germline CDR1 is SGHVS and CDR2 FQNEAQ. V lost 2 bases, J lost 6 bases, and 11 bases lay in between. The length of the CDR3 is 14 residues. CDR3 region: CASSLKKGGQPQHF. CDR3 nucleotides: TGTGCCAGCAGCTTAAAAAAAGGGGGTCAGCCCCAGCATTTT.

In its sample, this clone was seen a few times. The chain combines TRBV19 with TRBJ1-3; D possibly corresponds to TRBD1 (5 bases). V dropped 8 bases and J dropped 3 bases, with 11 bases sitting between them. This CDR3 contains 13 residues. Germline-derived CDR1 and CDR2 are LNHDA and SQIVND (reference sequence). As DNA, the CDR3 is TGTGCCAGTGGGCGGGGGTATGGAAACACCATATATTTT. It yields the protein CASGRGYGNTIYF.

V is TRBV4-3 and J is TRBJ2-1, with 8 positions matching TRBD2. Germline values: CDR1 LGHNA, CDR2 YSLEER. The CDR3 has 15 residues. V was pared by 4 bases and J by 7 bases, with 9 bases of the junction left unmatched. CDR3 sequence reads: CASSRVGGAENEQFF. DNA for the CDR3: TGCGCCAGCAGCCGGGTCGGGGGGGCCGAAAATGAGCAGTTCTTC.

This chain links TRBV11-2 with TRBJ2-3, with D tentatively TRBD1 (6 bases). The CDR3 is 15 residues long. Trimming shortened V by 3 bases and J by 1 base, and 11 bases separated the two germline ends. The germline gives CDR1 SGHAT, CDR2 FQNNGV. As DNA, the CDR3 is TGTGCCAGCAGCTTTGTCAGGGGTGGCACAGATACGCAGTATTTT. Encoded protein: CASSFVRGGTDTQYF.

The chain is built from TRBV6-5 and TRBJ1-6; D call uncertain. From germline, CDR1 is MNHEY and CDR2 SVGAGI. This CDR3 spans 13 amino acids. V shed 2 bases and J shed 6 bases, with 5 bases lying between them. The CDR3 sequence: CASSYEANSPLHF. The CDR3 DNA is TGTGCCAGCAGTTACGAGGCTAATTCACCCCTCCACTTT.

The chain combines TRBV19 with TRBJ1-1, with D possibly TRBD1 on 6 matching bases. V was pared by 7 bases and J by 3 bases, with 12 bases between. In germline, CDR1 is LNHDA, CDR2 SQIVND (reference sequence). The CDR3 is 13 residues long. The CDR3 loop reads CASNGQGYTEAFF. DNA of the CDR3: TGTGCCAGTAATGGGCAGGGGTACACTGAAGCTTTCTTT. The variable domain in full, with the rest retrieved from reference TRBV19 and TRBJ1-1, is DGGITQSPKYLFRKEGQNVTLSCEQNLNHDAMYWYRQDPGQGLRLIYYSQIVNDFQKGDIAEGYSVSREKKESFPLTVTSAQKNPTAFYLCASNGQGYTEAFFGQGTRLTVV.

The chain couples TRBV4-3 to TRBJ2-5, with D unresolved. The V and J ends lost 1 base and 5 bases respectively, with 14 bases between them. Looked up from germline, CDR1 is LGHNA and CDR2 is YSLEER. The CDR3 has 15 amino acids. The CDR3: CASSQGHDITETQYF. DNA for the CDR3: TGCGCCAGCAGCCAAGGGCATGACATAACGGAGACCCAGTACTTC.

This clone was seen only a few times. The chain couples TRBV6-1 to TRBJ1-3; 7 bases are a match to TRBD1. Looked up from germline, CDR1 is MNHNS and CDR2 is SASEGT. V shed 5 bases and J 4 bases; nucleotides not matched to a gene: 5. The length of the CDR3 is 14 residues. This chain's CDR3 is CASSNRGSGNTIYF. The CDR3 bases are TGTGCCAGCAGTAACAGGGGATCCGGAAACACCATATATTTT.

The CDR3 DNA reads TGTGCCAGCAGCTTAGAGGGAGGGCCAGCCAAAAACATTCAGTACTTC. It encodes CASSLEGGPAKNIQYF. This chain links TRBV7-3 with TRBJ2-4, with TRBD2 identical over 7 bases. The CDR3 is 16 amino acids. Germline CDR1 SGHTA, CDR2 FQGTGA. V was clipped by 2 bases and J by 0 bases; unmatched bases: 4.